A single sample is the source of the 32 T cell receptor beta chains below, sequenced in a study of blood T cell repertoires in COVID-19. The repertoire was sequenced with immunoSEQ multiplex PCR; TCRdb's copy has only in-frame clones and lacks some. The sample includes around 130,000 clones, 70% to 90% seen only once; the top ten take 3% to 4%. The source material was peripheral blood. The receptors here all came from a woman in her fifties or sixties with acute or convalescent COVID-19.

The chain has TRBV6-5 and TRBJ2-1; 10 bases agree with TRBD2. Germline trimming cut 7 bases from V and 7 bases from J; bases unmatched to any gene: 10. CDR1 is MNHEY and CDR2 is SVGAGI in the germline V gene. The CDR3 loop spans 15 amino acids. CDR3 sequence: CASTNLSGRKNEQFF. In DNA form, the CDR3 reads TGTGCCAGCACCAACCTTAGCGGGAGGAAGAATGAGCAGTTCTTC.

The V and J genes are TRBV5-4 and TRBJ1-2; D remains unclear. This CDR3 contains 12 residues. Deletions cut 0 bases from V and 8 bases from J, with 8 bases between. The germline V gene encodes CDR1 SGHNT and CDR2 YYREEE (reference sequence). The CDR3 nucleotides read TGTGCCAGCAGCTTGGATGAGTACGGCTACACCTTC. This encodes CASSLDEYGYTF.

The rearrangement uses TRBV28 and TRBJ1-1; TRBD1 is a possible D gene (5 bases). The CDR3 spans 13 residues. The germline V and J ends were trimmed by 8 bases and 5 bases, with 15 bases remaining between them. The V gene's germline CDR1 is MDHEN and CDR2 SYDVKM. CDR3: CASGYGGWTEAFF. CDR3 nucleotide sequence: TGTGCCAGCGGGTATGGGGGGTGGACTGAAGCTTTCTTT.

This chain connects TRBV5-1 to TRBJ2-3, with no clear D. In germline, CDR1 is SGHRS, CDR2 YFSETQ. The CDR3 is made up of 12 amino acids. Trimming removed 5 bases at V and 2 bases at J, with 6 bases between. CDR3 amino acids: CASRAYTDTQYF. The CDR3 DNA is TGCGCCAGCAGGGCTTACACAGATACGCAGTATTTT. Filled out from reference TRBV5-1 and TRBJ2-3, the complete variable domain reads KAGVTQTPRYLIKTRGQQVTLSCSPISGHRSVSWYQQTPGQGLQFLFEYFSETQRNKGNFPGRFSGRQFSNSRSEMNVSTLELGDSALYLCASRAYTDTQYFGPGTRLTVL.

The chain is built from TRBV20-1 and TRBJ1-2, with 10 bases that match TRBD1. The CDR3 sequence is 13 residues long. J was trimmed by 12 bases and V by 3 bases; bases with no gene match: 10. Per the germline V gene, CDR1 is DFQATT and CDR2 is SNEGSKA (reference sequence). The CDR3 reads CSASPPGQGLDTF. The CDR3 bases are TGCAGTGCTAGTCCCCCGGGACAGGGGCTGGACACCTTC.

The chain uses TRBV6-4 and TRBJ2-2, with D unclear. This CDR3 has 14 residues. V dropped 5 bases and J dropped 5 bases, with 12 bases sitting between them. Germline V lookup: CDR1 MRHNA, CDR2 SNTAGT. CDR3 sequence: CASSYETQTGELFF. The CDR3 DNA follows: TGTGCCAGCAGTTATGAGACTCAAACCGGGGAGCTGTTTTTT.

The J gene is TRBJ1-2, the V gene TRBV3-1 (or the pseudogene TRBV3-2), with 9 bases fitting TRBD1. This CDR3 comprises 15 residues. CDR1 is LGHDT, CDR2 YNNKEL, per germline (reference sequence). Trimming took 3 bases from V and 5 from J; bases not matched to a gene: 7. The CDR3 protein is CASSQRTGVWYGYTF. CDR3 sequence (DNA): TGTGCCAGCAGCCAGAGGACAGGGGTATGGTATGGCTACACCTTC.

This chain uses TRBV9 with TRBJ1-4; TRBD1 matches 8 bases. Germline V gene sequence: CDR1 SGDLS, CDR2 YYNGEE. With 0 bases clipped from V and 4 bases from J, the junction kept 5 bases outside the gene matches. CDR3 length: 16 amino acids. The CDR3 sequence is CASSVGPGQDNEKLFF. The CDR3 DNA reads TGTGCCAGCAGCGTAGGCCCGGGACAGGATAATGAAAAACTGTTTTTT.

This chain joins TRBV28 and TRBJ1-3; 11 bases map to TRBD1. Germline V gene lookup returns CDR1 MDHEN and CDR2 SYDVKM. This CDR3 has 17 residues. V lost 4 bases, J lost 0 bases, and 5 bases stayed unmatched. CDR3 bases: TGTGCCAGCAGTTACTCCGGGACAGGGGGCTCTGGAAACACCATATATTTT. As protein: CASSYSGTGGSGNTIYF.

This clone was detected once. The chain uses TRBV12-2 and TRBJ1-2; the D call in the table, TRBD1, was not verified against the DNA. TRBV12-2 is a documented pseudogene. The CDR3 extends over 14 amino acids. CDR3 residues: CASRLDRDNHGYTF. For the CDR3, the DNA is TGTGCAAGTCGCTTAGACCGCGACAATCATGGCTACACCTTC.

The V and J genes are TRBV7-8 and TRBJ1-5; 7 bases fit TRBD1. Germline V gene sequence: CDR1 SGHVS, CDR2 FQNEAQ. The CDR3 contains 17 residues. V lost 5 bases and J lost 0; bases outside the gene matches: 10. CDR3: CASSLPTQGGSNQPQHF. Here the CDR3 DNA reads TGTGCCAGCAGCCTCCCCACTCAGGGGGGTAGCAATCAGCCCCAGCATTTT.

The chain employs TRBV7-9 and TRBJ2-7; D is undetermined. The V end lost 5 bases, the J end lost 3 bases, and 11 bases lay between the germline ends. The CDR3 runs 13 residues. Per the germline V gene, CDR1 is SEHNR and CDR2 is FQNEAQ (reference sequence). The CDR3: CASSKGELYEQYF. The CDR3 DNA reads TGTGCCAGCAGCAAAGGCGAGCTCTACGAGCAGTACTTC.

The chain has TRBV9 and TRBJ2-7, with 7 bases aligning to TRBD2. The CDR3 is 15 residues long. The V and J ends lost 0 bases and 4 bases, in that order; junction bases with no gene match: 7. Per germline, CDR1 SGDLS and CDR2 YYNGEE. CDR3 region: CASSVEPGGAYEQYF. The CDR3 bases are TGTGCCAGCAGCGTAGAACCGGGGGGAGCTTACGAGCAGTACTTC.

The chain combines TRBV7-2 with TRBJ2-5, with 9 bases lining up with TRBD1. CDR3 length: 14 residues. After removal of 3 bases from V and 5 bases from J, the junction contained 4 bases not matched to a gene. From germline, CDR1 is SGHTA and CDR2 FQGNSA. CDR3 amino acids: CASSFGTGHETQYF. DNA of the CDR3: TGTGCCAGCAGCTTCGGGACAGGGCACGAGACCCAGTACTTC.

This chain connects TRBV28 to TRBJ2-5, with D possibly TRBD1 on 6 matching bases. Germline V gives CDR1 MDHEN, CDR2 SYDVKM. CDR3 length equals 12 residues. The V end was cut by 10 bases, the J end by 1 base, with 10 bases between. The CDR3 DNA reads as TGTGCCACTACAGGGTTCCAAGAGACCCAGTACTTC. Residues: CATTGFQETQYF.

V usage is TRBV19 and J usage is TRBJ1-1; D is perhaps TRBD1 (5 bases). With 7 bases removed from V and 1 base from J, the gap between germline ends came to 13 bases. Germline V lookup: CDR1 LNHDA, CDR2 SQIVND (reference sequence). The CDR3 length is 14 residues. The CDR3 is CASKEGLQNTEAFF. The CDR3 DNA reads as TGTGCCAGTAAGGAGGGACTACAGAACACTGAAGCTTTCTTT.

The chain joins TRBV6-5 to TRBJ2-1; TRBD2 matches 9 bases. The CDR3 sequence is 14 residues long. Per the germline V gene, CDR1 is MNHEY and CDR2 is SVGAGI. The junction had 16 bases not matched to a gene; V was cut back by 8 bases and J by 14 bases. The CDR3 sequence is CASRGSSGNRGEFF. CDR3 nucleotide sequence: TGTGCCAGCCGAGGGTCTAGCGGGAACAGAGGGGAGTTCTTC.

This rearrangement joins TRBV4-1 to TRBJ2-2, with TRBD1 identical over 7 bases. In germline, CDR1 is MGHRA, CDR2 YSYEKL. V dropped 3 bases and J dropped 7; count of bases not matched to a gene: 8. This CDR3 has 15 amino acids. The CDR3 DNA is TGCGCCAGCAGCCATACAGGGGTCGAGGGCGGGGAGCTGTTTTTT. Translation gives CASSHTGVEGGELFF.

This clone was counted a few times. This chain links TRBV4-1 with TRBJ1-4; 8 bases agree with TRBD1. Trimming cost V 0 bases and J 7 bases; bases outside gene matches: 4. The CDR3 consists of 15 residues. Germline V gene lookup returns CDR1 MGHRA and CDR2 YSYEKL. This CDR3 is CASSQDRDRREKLFF. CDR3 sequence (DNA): TGCGCCAGCAGCCAAGATAGGGACAGGCGTGAAAAACTGTTTTTT.

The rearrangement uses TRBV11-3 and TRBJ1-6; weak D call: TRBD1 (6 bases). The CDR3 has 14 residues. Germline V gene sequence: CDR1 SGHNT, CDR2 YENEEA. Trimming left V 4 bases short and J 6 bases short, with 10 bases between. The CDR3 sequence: CASSSTGTNSPLHF. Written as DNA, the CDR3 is TGTGCCAGCAGCTCGACAGGCACTAATTCACCCCTCCACTTT.

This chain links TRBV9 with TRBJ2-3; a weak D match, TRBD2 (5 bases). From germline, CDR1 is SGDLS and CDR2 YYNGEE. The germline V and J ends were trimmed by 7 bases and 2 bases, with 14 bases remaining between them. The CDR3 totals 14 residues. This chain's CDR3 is CASGGGLYTDTQYF. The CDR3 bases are TGTGCCAGCGGAGGAGGACTTTACACAGATACGCAGTATTTT.

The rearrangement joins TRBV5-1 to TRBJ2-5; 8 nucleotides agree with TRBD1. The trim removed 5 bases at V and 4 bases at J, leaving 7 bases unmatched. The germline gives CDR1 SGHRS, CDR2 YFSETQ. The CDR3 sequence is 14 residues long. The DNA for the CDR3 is TGCGCCAGCAGTGGGGCAGGGGGCGTAGAGACCCAGTACTTC. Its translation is CASSGAGGVETQYF.

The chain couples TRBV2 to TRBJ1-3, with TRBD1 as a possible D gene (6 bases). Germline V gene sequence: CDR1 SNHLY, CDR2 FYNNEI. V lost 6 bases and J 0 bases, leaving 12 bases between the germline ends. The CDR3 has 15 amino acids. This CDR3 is CASRSTGSSGNTIYF. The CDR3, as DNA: TGTGCCAGCAGATCGACAGGCAGCTCTGGAAACACCATATATTTT. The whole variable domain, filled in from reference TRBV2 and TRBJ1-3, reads EPEVTQTPSHQVTQMGQEVILRCVPISNHLYFYWYRQILGQKVEFLVSFYNNEISEKSEIFDDQFSVERPDGSNFTLKIRSTKLEDSAMYFCASRSTGSSGNTIYFGEGSWLTVV.

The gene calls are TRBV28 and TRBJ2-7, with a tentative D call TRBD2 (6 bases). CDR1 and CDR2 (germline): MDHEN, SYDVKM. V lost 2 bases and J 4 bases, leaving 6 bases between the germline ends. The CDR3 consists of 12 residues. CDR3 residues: CASSLRGYEQYF. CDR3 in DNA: TGTGCCAGCAGTTTACGGGGGTACGAGCAGTACTTC.

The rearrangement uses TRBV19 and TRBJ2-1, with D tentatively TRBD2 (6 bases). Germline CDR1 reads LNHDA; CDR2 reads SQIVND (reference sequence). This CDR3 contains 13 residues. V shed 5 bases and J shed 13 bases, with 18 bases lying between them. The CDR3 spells CASSSNSGLGQFF. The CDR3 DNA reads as TGTGCCAGTAGTTCCAATAGCGGCTTGGGTCAGTTCTTC.

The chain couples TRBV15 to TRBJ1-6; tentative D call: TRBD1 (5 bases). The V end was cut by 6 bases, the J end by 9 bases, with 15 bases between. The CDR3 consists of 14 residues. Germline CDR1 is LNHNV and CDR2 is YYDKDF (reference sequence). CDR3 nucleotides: TGTGCCACCAGTTACCCAGGGATTTTTTCACCCCTCCACTTT. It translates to CATSYPGIFSPLHF.

The CDR3 bases are TGTGCCAGCACCTATGGACTAGCGGGAGGATTAGATACGCAGTATTTT. Encoded protein: CASTYGLAGGLDTQYF. The chain combines TRBV11-1 with TRBJ2-3, with TRBD2 matching over 14 bases. In germline, CDR1 is SGHAT, CDR2 FQDESV (reference sequence). V lost 7 bases, J lost 5 bases, and 8 bases stayed unmatched. The CDR3 runs to 16 residues.

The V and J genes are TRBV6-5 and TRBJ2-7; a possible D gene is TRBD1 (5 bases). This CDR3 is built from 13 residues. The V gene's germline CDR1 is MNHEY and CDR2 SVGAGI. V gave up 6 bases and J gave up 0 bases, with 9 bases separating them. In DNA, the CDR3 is TGTGCCAGCAGCCCAGGGTTCTCCTACGAGCAGTACTTC. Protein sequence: CASSPGFSYEQYF.

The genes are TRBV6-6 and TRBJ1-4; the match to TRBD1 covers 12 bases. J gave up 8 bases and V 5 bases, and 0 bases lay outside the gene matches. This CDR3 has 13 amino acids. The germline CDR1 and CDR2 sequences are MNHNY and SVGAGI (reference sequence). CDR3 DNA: TGTGCCAGCAGTGGGACAGGGGGCGAAAAACTGTTTTTT. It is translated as CASSGTGGEKLFF.

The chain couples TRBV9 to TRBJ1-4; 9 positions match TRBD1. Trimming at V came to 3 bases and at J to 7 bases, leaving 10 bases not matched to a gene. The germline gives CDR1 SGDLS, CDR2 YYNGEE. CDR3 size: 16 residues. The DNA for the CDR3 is TGTGCCAGCAGCGAGGACCCCGGGACAGGGAGTGAAAAACTGTTTTTT. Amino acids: CASSEDPGTGSEKLFF.

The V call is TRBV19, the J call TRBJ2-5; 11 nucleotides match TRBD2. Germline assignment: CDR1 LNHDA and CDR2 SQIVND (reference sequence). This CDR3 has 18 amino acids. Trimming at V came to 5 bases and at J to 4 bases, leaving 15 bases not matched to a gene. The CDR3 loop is CASSRGLAGGGGAETQYF. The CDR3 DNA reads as TGTGCCAGTAGTCGGGGGCTAGCGGGAGGAGGTGGCGCAGAGACCCAGTACTTC.

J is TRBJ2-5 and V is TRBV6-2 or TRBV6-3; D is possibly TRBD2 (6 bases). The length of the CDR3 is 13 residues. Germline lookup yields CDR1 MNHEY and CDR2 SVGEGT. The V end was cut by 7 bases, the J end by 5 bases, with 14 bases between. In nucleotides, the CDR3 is TGTGCCAGCACCCCCATTGGGAGGGAGACCCAGTACTTC. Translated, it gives CASTPIGRETQYF.